The 28 T cell receptor beta chains given below trace back to one sample, sequenced in a study of shared clonotypes between healthy human individuals (dated by TCRdb to the early 2020s). Library creation used the immunoSEQ multiplex PCR assay. TCRdb stores this immuneACCESS table with in-frame sequences only. Part of the clones is absent; in the studies checked, under half of the shortfall reflects unresolved V genes, and no reason is known for the rest. For this sample the table gives fewer than 2.5 million clones, of which 80% to 95% were detected only once. The biggest ten clones account for roughly 0.36% of the sample. The sequenced sample was naive CD4+ T cells from PBMCs. The sample's cell subset or site label is to be understood as: CD45RA+ positively selected. The origin of the receptors is a man younger than 35 in good health. Some clones in this sample may be carry-over from other donors' samples.

The J gene is TRBJ1-4, the V gene TRBV6-7, with D unclear. TRBV6-7 is recorded as an ORF, its role being uncertain. Trimming stripped 2 bases from V and 1 base from J, with 5 bases between. The CDR3 spans 14 residues. CDR3 in amino acids: CASSYGETNEKLFF. As DNA, the CDR3 is TGTGCCAGCAGTTACGGGGAAACTAATGAAAAACTGTTTTTT.

As for this clone: The same CDR3 can be traced to other DNA sequences in this sample. This sequence joins TRBV28 and TRBJ2-7, with unresolved D. The CDR3 runs 12 residues. Germline CDR1 MDHEN, CDR2 SYDVKM. Between the trimmed V and J ends, which lost 4 bases and 0 bases, there was a span of 4 bases. CDR3 amino acids: CASSSSSYEQYF. The CDR3 DNA reads TGTGCCAGCAGTTCGTCCTCCTACGAGCAGTACTTC.

This chain joins TRBV29-1 and TRBJ2-7, with D possibly TRBD2 on 5 matching bases. The CDR3 runs 15 residues. Germline loops: CDR1 SQVTM, CDR2 ANQGSEA. Trimming left V 5 bases short and J 0 bases short, with 17 bases between. Written as DNA, the CDR3 is TGCAGCGTTATCGGACGGACTCCGAGCTCCTACGAGCAGTACTTC. It yields the protein CSVIGRTPSSYEQYF.

The chain carries TRBV7-7 and TRBJ2-2; 8 bases line up with TRBD2. CDR1 and CDR2 from the germline V gene are SSHAT and FNYEAQ (reference sequence). V was clipped by 1 base and J by 1 base; unmatched bases: 2. The CDR3 totals 16 residues. CDR3 protein: CASSLVLAGNTGELFF. The CDR3 nucleotides read TGTGCCAGCAGCTTAGTCCTAGCGGGGAACACCGGGGAGCTGTTTTTT. Based on the CDR3 plus reference TRBV7-7 and TRBJ2-2, the full variable domain is GAGVSQSPRYKVTKRGQDVTLRCDPISSHATLYWYQQALGQGPEFLTYFNYEAQPDKSGLPSDRFSAERPEGSISTLTIQRTEQRDSAMYRCASSLVLAGNTGELFFGEGSRLTVL.

The chain couples TRBV28 to TRBJ1-4; D is uncertain. Trimming removed 3 bases from V and 4 bases from J, with 12 bases in between. This CDR3 has 15 amino acids. Germline CDR1 is MDHEN and CDR2 is SYDVKM. The CDR3, as DNA: TGTGCCAGCAGTTTTGCCCTGAGGTATAATGAAAAACTGTTTTTT. As protein: CASSFALRYNEKLFF.

The chain combines TRBV5-4 with TRBJ1-2, with a possible D match to TRBD1 (5 bases). Germline-derived CDR1 and CDR2 are SGHNT and YYREEE (reference sequence). The CDR3 runs 13 residues. Trimming stripped 7 bases from V and 4 bases from J, with 14 bases between. Here the CDR3 reads CASARDGTYGYTF. CDR3 sequence (DNA): TGTGCCAGCGCCCGGGACGGTACCTATGGCTACACCTTC. Drawing the rest from reference TRBV5-4 and TRBJ1-2, the complete variable domain is ETGVTQSPTHLIKTRGQQVTLRCSSQSGHNTVSWYQQALGQGPQFIFQYYREEENGRGNFPPRFSGLQFPNYSSELNVNALELDDSALYLCASARDGTYGYTFGSGTRLTVV.

In this sample, this clone turned up a few times. The V gene is TRBV2, the J gene TRBJ1-1; D remains unclear. Germline V gives CDR1 SNHLY, CDR2 FYNNEI. This CDR3 is built from 13 residues. V was clipped by 10 bases and J by 5 bases, with 17 bases between them. This chain's CDR3 is CATSLDLTTEAFF. Here the CDR3 DNA reads TGTGCCACCTCCCTGGACCTCACGACTGAAGCTTTCTTT.

The DNA for the CDR3 is TGTGCCAGCAGCTTTCTCGGGACGGCTGGGGCCAACGTCCTGACTTTC. Amino acid sequence: CASSFLGTAGANVLTF. This chain uses TRBV7-3 with TRBJ2-6, with D possibly called TRBD1 or TRBD2 (5 bases each). The length of the CDR3 is 16 residues. Per the germline V gene, CDR1 is SGHTA and CDR2 is FQGTGA. V shed 3 bases and J shed 2 bases, with 11 bases lying between them.

This clone has just one count. One end of the junction is discordant with germline, which a read error may explain. This chain connects TRBV7-8 to TRBJ2-1; TRBD2 matches 7 bases. The CDR3 is 16 residues long. Per germline, CDR1 SGHVS and CDR2 FQNEAQ. The CDR3 bases are TGTGCCAGCACCTTAACTCGCGGGGGTTCCTACAATGAGCAGTTCTTC. This codes for CASTLTRGGSYNEQFF.

The DNA of the CDR3 is TGTGCCAGTAGTACCTCCGACAGGACTGCCGGCGAGCAGTACTTC. It yields the protein CASSTSDRTAGEQYF. The chain combines TRBV19 with TRBJ2-7; D is perhaps TRBD1 (6 bases). V lost 4 bases and J lost 6, with 19 bases in between. CDR3 length equals 15 residues. Looked up from germline, CDR1 is LNHDA and CDR2 is SQIVND (reference sequence).

The chain joins TRBV10-2 to TRBJ2-3; D is uncertain. Germline values: CDR1 WSHSY, CDR2 SAAADI. This CDR3 comprises 12 residues. The V gene lost 7 bases and the J gene lost 5 bases, with 10 bases spanning the gap. The CDR3 protein is CASNEGLDTQYF. The CDR3 DNA sequence: TGCGCCAGCAACGAAGGATTAGATACGCAGTATTTT.

V usage is TRBV2 and J usage is TRBJ2-7, with 11 bases fitting TRBD1. Trimming took 6 bases from V and 3 from J; bases not matched to a gene: 4. Germline CDR1 and CDR2: SNHLY and FYNNEI. CDR3 length equals 14 residues. The CDR3 spells CASRAGTGGYEQYF. In DNA form, the CDR3 reads TGTGCCAGCAGAGCCGGGACAGGGGGCTACGAGCAGTACTTC.

The chain is built from TRBV11-2 and TRBJ1-3; no firm D call. Germline CDR1 and CDR2: SGHAT and FQNNGV. Trimming cost V 1 base and J 4 bases, with 8 bases left between them. The CDR3 consists of 14 residues. The CDR3 loop reads CASSLGPMGNTIYF. CDR3 DNA: TGTGCCAGCAGCTTAGGGCCCATGGGAAACACCATATATTTT.

The V and J genes are TRBV19 and TRBJ2-3; D perhaps matches TRBD2 (5 bases). With 4 bases removed from V and 4 bases from J, the gap between germline ends came to 12 bases. The CDR3 is made up of 14 amino acids. Looked up from germline, CDR1 is LNHDA and CDR2 is SQIVND (reference sequence). The CDR3 nucleotides are TGTGCCAGTAGTAGGGTCGACGGGGCAGATACGCAGTATTTT. Translating gives CASSRVDGADTQYF.

The genes are TRBV28 and TRBJ1-5; no clear D gene. V was shortened by 6 bases and J by 9 bases, with 12 bases between the two germline ends. Looked up from germline, CDR1 is MDHEN and CDR2 is SYDVKM. The CDR3 runs 12 residues. The chain's CDR3 is CASRPSLSPQHF. The CDR3 DNA follows: TGTGCCAGCAGGCCGTCGCTCTCGCCCCAGCATTTT. Drawing the rest from reference TRBV28 and TRBJ1-5, the complete variable domain is DVKVTQSSRYLVKRTGEKVFLECVQDMDHENMFWYRQDPGLGLRLIYFSYDVKMKEKGDIPEGYSVSREKKERFSLILESASTNQTSMYLCASRPSLSPQHFGDGTRLSIL.

This clone was counted a single time. This sequence joins TRBV5-1 and TRBJ2-3; 9 bases map to TRBD1. Germline V lookup: CDR1 SGHRS, CDR2 YFSETQ. The CDR3 contains 16 residues. J was trimmed by 0 bases and V by 4 bases; bases with no gene match: 6. The CDR3 DNA is TGCGCCAGCAGCCCAGGGACAGGGACTAGCACAGATACGCAGTATTTT. Translation gives CASSPGTGTSTDTQYF.

This chain uses TRBV7-3 with TRBJ1-1; perhaps TRBD1 as D (6 bases). The germline CDR1 and CDR2 sequences are SGHTA and FQGTGA. There are 15 residues in the CDR3. Deletions cut 2 bases from V and 2 bases from J, with 12 bases between. The CDR3 DNA reads as TGTGCCAGCAGCTTAGCCGGGGGCTTCAACACTGAAGCTTTCTTT. Protein sequence: CASSLAGGFNTEAFF.

This clone has just one count. This chain uses TRBV5-1 with TRBJ2-1, with a possible D match to TRBD2 (6 bases). The CDR3 loop spans 16 amino acids. Germline CDR1 SGHRS, CDR2 YFSETQ. V was cut by 1 base and J by 0 bases, with 11 bases left in between. CDR3 bases: TGCGCCAGCAGCTTGAGTAGCGGCTACTCCTACAATGAGCAGTTCTTC. Protein sequence: CASSLSSGYSYNEQFF.

The CDR3 here is CASSLAGPGLEQYF. The CDR3, as DNA: TGTGCCAGCAGCTTAGCCGGACCGGGGCTCGAGCAGTACTTC. The V and J genes are TRBV7-2 and TRBJ2-7; D is perhaps TRBD1 or TRBD2 (5 bases each). The V gene's germline CDR1 is SGHTA and CDR2 FQGNSA. V gave up 0 bases and J gave up 6 bases, with 12 bases separating them. This CDR3 has 14 amino acids.

The V gene is TRBV19, the J gene TRBJ2-7, with a possible D match to TRBD2 (6 bases). This CDR3 is built from 17 residues. Germline lookup yields CDR1 LNHDA and CDR2 SQIVND (reference sequence). Trimming shortened V by 3 bases and J by 2 bases, and 20 bases separated the two germline ends. CDR3: CASSMALARTPPYEQYF. The DNA of the CDR3 is TGTGCCAGTAGTATGGCGCTAGCGCGGACCCCCCCCTACGAGCAGTACTTC. The variable domain in full, with the rest retrieved from reference TRBV19 and TRBJ2-7, is DGGITQSPKYLFRKEGQNVTLSCEQNLNHDAMYWYRQDPGQGLRLIYYSQIVNDFQKGDIAEGYSVSREKKESFPLTVTSAQKNPTAFYLCASSMALARTPPYEQYFGPGTRLTVT.

The CDR3 is CASQRSGSNQPQHF. The CDR3 DNA follows: TGTGCCAGCCAACGAAGCGGCAGCAATCAGCCCCAGCATTTT. The chain employs TRBV28 and TRBJ1-5; D is uncertain. Germline CDR1 is MDHEN and CDR2 is SYDVKM. The CDR3 is 14 amino acids. Trimming removed 8 bases from V and 1 base from J, with 12 bases in between.

In the case of this clone: The sample contains more than one DNA sequence encoding this CDR3. The chain uses TRBV2 and TRBJ1-1; no firm D call. The V gene lost 8 bases and the J gene lost 4 bases, with 5 bases spanning the gap. Germline CDR1 is SNHLY and CDR2 is FYNNEI. The CDR3 extends over 10 amino acids. The chain's CDR3 is CASSVTEAFF. The CDR3, as DNA: TGTGCCAGCTCGGTCACTGAAGCTTTCTTT.

CDR3 loop: CASPPSRGSYNEQFF. The CDR3 DNA is TGTGCCAGCCCCCCATCAAGGGGGTCCTACAATGAGCAGTTCTTC. The J gene is TRBJ2-1, the V gene TRBV28, with D possibly TRBD1 on 6 matching bases. CDR1 is MDHEN and CDR2 is SYDVKM in the germline V gene. The CDR3 spans 15 residues. The V end was cut by 8 bases, the J end by 1 base, with 15 bases between.

The V call is TRBV30, the J call TRBJ2-5, with TRBD2 matching 7 bases. The J call may be incorrect, as the DNA end agrees better with TRBJ2-7. In germline, CDR1 is GTSNPN, CDR2 SVGIG (reference sequence). CDR3 length: 14 amino acids. The DNA of the CDR3 is TGTGCCTGGAGCCCCGGGCTAGCGGCGTCCGAGCAGTACTTC. Protein sequence: CAWSPGLAASEQYF.

The chain links TRBV19 to TRBJ2-7; either TRBD1 or TRBD2 may fit D (7 bases each). This CDR3 has 16 amino acids. Germline-derived CDR1 and CDR2 are LNHDA and SQIVND (reference sequence). V was cut by 3 bases and J by 4 bases, with 19 bases left in between. The DNA of the CDR3 is TGTGCCAGTAGTATGTGGCTACAGGGGCGGGGGTACGAGCAGTACTTC. Translating gives CASSMWLQGRGYEQYF.

The chain carries TRBV18 and TRBJ2-5, with a possible D match to TRBD1 (5 bases). This CDR3 is 13 amino acids long. The V end lost 6 bases, the J end lost 1 base, and 9 bases lay between the germline ends. Per the germline V gene, CDR1 is KGHSH and CDR2 is LQKENI. The CDR3 loop reads CASSVQGQETQYF. DNA of the CDR3: TGTGCCAGCTCGGTCCAGGGCCAAGAGACCCAGTACTTC.

The chain uses TRBV2 and TRBJ2-7; 12 bases align to TRBD2. The ends lost 4 bases at V and 7 bases at J; junction bases unmatched: 11. The germline CDR1 and CDR2 sequences are SNHLY and FYNNEI. The CDR3 length is 16 residues. CDR3 amino acids: CASSGTSGILRGEQYF. In DNA, the CDR3 is TGTGCCAGCAGTGGGACTAGCGGGATCTTACGTGGGGAGCAGTACTTC.

V and J are TRBV5-1 and TRBJ2-2; maybe TRBD1 (6 bases). This CDR3 is 15 amino acids long. Germline V gives CDR1 SGHRS, CDR2 YFSETQ. V gave up 4 bases and J gave up 4 bases, with 14 bases separating them. The CDR3 here is CASSLRDTSTGELFF. Here the CDR3 DNA reads TGCGCCAGCAGCCTCCGGGACACAAGCACCGGGGAGCTGTTTTTT.